The rows below give T cell receptor beta chains drawn from one sample of a study of blood T cell repertoires in COVID-19. Measured with immunoSEQ multiplex PCR; TCRdb has only the in-frame clones, and not every one. This table has 400,000 to 550,000 clones, roughly 90% appearing once. Sequencing was carried out using peripheral blood. The receptors were gathered from a woman between 25 and 40 years old with acute or convalescent COVID-19. Both conserved end residues are part of each CDR3. Fields, in order: V gene, clone size, CDR3 length, J gene, D gene, CDR3 protein, CDR3 DNA. The D gene is left open where the match is weak. Size tells how often a clone was seen (once, few, many) or the class of an expanded clone, and some rows leave it out.

v_call: TRBV27
clone_size: NA
cdr3_length: 17
j_call: TRBJ2-4
d_call: NA
cdr3_aa: CASSLSGSILAKNIQYF
cdr3_nt: TGTGCCAGCAGTTTAAGTGGGAGTATTCTAGCCAAAAACATTCAGTACTTC

v_call: TRBV24-1
clone_size: few
cdr3_length: 16
j_call: TRBJ2-3
d_call: TRBD2
cdr3_aa: CATSSAGGPGTDTQYF
cdr3_nt: TGTGCCACCAGTTCGGCGGGGGGCCCCGGCACAGATACGCAGTATTTT

v_call: TRBV19
clone_size: NA
cdr3_length: 16
j_call: TRBJ2-7
d_call: NA
cdr3_aa: CASSDSGYTYIYEQYF
cdr3_nt: TGTGCCAGTAGTGACTCCGGCTATACCTACATCTACGAGCAGTACTTC

v_call: TRBV6-1
clone_size: few
cdr3_length: 13
j_call: TRBJ2-7
d_call: NA
cdr3_aa: CASSERRTDEQYF
cdr3_nt: TGTGCCAGCAGTGAACGTCGGACAGACGAGCAGTACTTC

v_call: TRBV19
clone_size: NA
cdr3_length: 12
j_call: TRBJ2-3
d_call: NA
cdr3_aa: CASSIGRDTQYF
cdr3_nt: TGTGCCAGTAGTATAGGGAGAGATACGCAGTATTTT

v_call: TRBV6-5
clone_size: NA
cdr3_length: 14
j_call: TRBJ1-2
d_call: NA
cdr3_aa: CASSYRDTYYGYTF
cdr3_nt: TGTGCCAGCAGCTACCGGGACACCTACTATGGCTACACCTTC

v_call: TRBV4-1
clone_size: NA
cdr3_length: 18
j_call: TRBJ1-5
d_call: NA
cdr3_aa: CASSRIGTPGDSNQPQHF
cdr3_nt: TGCGCCAGCAGCCGGATTGGGACACCAGGCGATAGCAATCAGCCCCAGCATTTT

v_call: TRBV28
clone_size: NA
cdr3_length: 14
j_call: TRBJ2-7
d_call: TRBD1
cdr3_aa: CASTWGQLSYEQYF
cdr3_nt: TGTGCCAGCACTTGGGGACAGTTATCCTACGAGCAGTACTTC

v_call: TRBV12-3/TRBV12-4
clone_size: NA
cdr3_length: 12
j_call: TRBJ2-7
d_call: NA
cdr3_aa: CASSQRRDEQYF
cdr3_nt: TGTGCCAGCAGTCAACGTCGCGACGAGCAGTACTTC

v_call: TRBV6-5
clone_size: NA
cdr3_length: 13
j_call: TRBJ2-5
d_call: NA
cdr3_aa: CASSYGFQETQYF
cdr3_nt: TGTGCCAGCAGTTACGGCTTCCAAGAGACCCAGTACTTC

v_call: TRBV6-1
clone_size: NA
cdr3_length: 14
j_call: TRBJ1-5
d_call: NA
cdr3_aa: CASSESSLDWTQHF
cdr3_nt: TGTGCCAGCAGTGAATCCTCCTTGGACTGGACCCAGCATTTT

v_call: TRBV10-3
clone_size: NA
cdr3_length: 13
j_call: TRBJ2-3
d_call: TRBD1
cdr3_aa: CAIRTGAVDTQYF
cdr3_nt: TGTGCCATCAGGACAGGGGCAGTAGATACGCAGTATTTT

v_call: TRBV2
clone_size: NA
cdr3_length: 14
j_call: TRBJ1-6
d_call: TRBD1
cdr3_aa: CASRGGQGNSPLHF
cdr3_nt: TGTGCCAGCAGGGGGGGACAGGGAAATTCACCCCTCCACTTT

v_call: TRBV30
clone_size: NA
cdr3_length: 17
j_call: TRBJ2-5
d_call: TRBD2
cdr3_aa: CAWSVRPSGPEKKTQYF
cdr3_nt: TGTGCCTGGAGTGTACGGCCTAGCGGTCCAGAAAAAAAGACCCAGTACTTC

v_call: TRBV5-6
clone_size: NA
cdr3_length: 13
j_call: TRBJ2-5
d_call: TRBD2
cdr3_aa: CASSLLLRGDQYF
cdr3_nt: TGTGCCAGCAGCTTACTGTTGCGGGGGGACCAGTACTTC

v_call: TRBV5-1
clone_size: NA
cdr3_length: 14
j_call: TRBJ1-2
d_call: TRBD1
cdr3_aa: CASSYSGTGYGYTF
cdr3_nt: TGCGCCAGCAGCTACTCCGGGACAGGTTATGGCTACACCTTC

v_call: TRBV7-3
clone_size: NA
cdr3_length: 15
j_call: TRBJ2-3
d_call: TRBD2
cdr3_aa: CASSSSGGDTDTQYF
cdr3_nt: TGTGCCAGCAGCTCAAGCGGGGGGGACACAGATACGCAGTATTTT

v_call: TRBV3-1/TRBV3-2
clone_size: NA
cdr3_length: 16
j_call: TRBJ2-3
d_call: NA
cdr3_aa: CASSQKYRPLTDTQYF
cdr3_nt: TGTGCCAGCAGCCAAAAGTATCGACCACTAACAGATACGCAGTATTTT

v_call: TRBV7-2
clone_size: NA
cdr3_length: 15
j_call: TRBJ2-1
d_call: TRBD2
cdr3_aa: CASSTGLAGGIQQFF
cdr3_nt: TGTGCCAGCAGCACGGGACTAGCGGGGGGCATACAGCAGTTCTTC

v_call: TRBV2
clone_size: NA
cdr3_length: 15
j_call: TRBJ2-1
d_call: NA
cdr3_aa: CASKPYGRDSNEQFF
cdr3_nt: TGTGCCAGCAAACCATATGGCCGGGACTCCAATGAGCAGTTCTTC

v_call: TRBV28
clone_size: NA
cdr3_length: 12
j_call: TRBJ1-1
d_call: NA
cdr3_aa: CASSLSGTEAFF
cdr3_nt: TGTGCCAGCAGTTTATCCGGCACTGAAGCTTTCTTT

v_call: TRBV2
clone_size: NA
cdr3_length: 14
j_call: TRBJ2-7
d_call: TRBD1
cdr3_aa: CASSDSGQPDEQYF
cdr3_nt: TGTGCCAGCAGTGATTCGGGACAGCCGGACGAGCAGTACTTC

v_call: TRBV6-2/TRBV6-3
clone_size: once
cdr3_length: 16
j_call: TRBJ2-3
d_call: TRBD2
cdr3_aa: CASSYNLAGGRDTQYF
cdr3_nt: TGTGCCAGCAGTTACAATCTAGCGGGGGGCCGCGATACGCAGTATTTT